In its sample, the clone carrying this T cell receptor (beta chain) was seen once. The germline gives CDR1 LNHDA, CDR2 SQIVND (reference sequence). Trimming pared 5 bases from V and 6 bases from J, leaving 14 bases between. The CDR3 has 14 residues. Profiling relied on immunoSEQ multiplex PCR, and the TCRdb table lists in-frame clones only, not all of them. The sample carries about 92,000 clones, 80% to 95% recorded once. The sample is drawn from a study of T cell changes during pregnancy in multiple sclerosis. V and J are TRBV19 and TRBJ2-1; D is unclear. The sequencing here drew on peripheral blood, taken in the first trimester of pregnancy. This receptor was taken from a female donor with multiple sclerosis, enrolled in a pregnancy study. CDR3 bases: TGTGCCAGTAGTGCTGCGGTCCAGATCAATGAGCAGTTCTTC. Protein sequence: CASSAAVQINEQFF.